The 27 T cell receptor beta chains in this list originate from one sample, sequenced in a study. Cells sorted as Tregs were CD4+, CD25+ and CD127-/low. TCRdb used MiXCR to reprocess the 5' RACE reads, holding one entry per CDR3 protein. The sample holds roughly 45,000 distinct CDR3 sequences; roughly a fifth are singletons and the top ten take 4%. Specimen: Tregs sorted from blood. These receptors all come from a female donor with breast cancer.

This clonotype was seen many times. J is TRBJ2-2 and V is TRBV4-1; D perhaps matches TRBD2 (5 bases). The germline CDR1 and CDR2 sequences are MGHRA and YSYEKL. Deletions cut 0 bases from V and 7 bases from J, with 12 bases between. The CDR3 sequence is 15 residues long. CDR3 sequence: CASSQDPGILGELFF. CDR3 in DNA: TGCGCCAGCAGCCAAGATCCGGGAATTCTCGGGGAGCTGTTTTTT.

This clonotype is classed as medium-sized. V is TRBV6-1 and J is TRBJ1-5; 9 positions agree with TRBD1. The CDR3 extends over 14 amino acids. Germline CDR1 MNHNS, CDR2 SASEGT. Losses at the gene ends were 5 bases for V and 6 bases for J; bases not matched to a gene: 5. Written as DNA, the CDR3 is TGTGCCAGCAGTCCAGGACAGGGGTTTCAGCCCCAGCATTTT. As protein: CASSPGQGFQPQHF.

Points on this clonotype: A single base separates this from a much larger clone, so it may be a read error. DNA for the CDR3: TGTGCCATCAGTGACTCCCTAGGGAGCACTGAAGCTTTCTTT. Translation: CAISDSLGSTEAFF. The chain couples TRBV10-3 to TRBJ1-1; D remains unclear. The CDR3 covers 14 residues. The germline V gene has CDR1 ENHRY and CDR2 SYGVKD. Between the trimmed V and J ends, which lost 3 bases and 4 bases, there was a span of 12 bases.

The V gene is TRBV2, the J gene TRBJ2-7, with D perhaps matching TRBD2 (6 bases). V dropped 5 bases and J dropped 2 bases, with 13 bases sitting between them. Germline V gives CDR1 SNHLY, CDR2 FYNNEI. The CDR3 has 14 residues. The CDR3 DNA follows: TGTGCCAGCAGTCACAGGCGGGGCCCCTACGAGCAGTACTTC. Its protein product is CASSHRRGPYEQYF.

In this sample, this clonotype turned up a few times. The chain is built from TRBV12-3 or TRBV12-4 and TRBJ1-1; 8 nucleotides match TRBD1. This CDR3 comprises 12 residues. J lost 13 bases, V lost 5 bases, and 9 bases had no gene match. The CDR3 DNA reads TGTGCCAGCAGTCGACGACAGGGGTCTGATTTCTTT. It yields the protein CASSRRQGSDFF.

Concerning this clonotype: One junction end does not reproduce the germline sequence, and a read error may be involved. The V call is TRBV28, the J call TRBJ1-3, with a tentative D call TRBD1 (6 bases). CDR1 is MDHEN and CDR2 is SYDVKM in the germline V gene. This CDR3 is built from 15 residues. CDR3 nucleotide sequence: TGTGCCAGCAGTCAAGGGGGAGGCTCTGGAGACACCATATATTTT. Its protein is CASSQGGGSGDTIYF.

This clonotype came up a few times. The V and J genes are TRBV5-1 and TRBJ2-7; TRBD2 aligns across 8 bases. The length of the CDR3 is 16 residues. Germline trimming cut 0 bases from V and 7 bases from J; bases unmatched to any gene: 12. Germline V gives CDR1 SGHRS, CDR2 YFSETQ. The CDR3 region has the DNA TGCGCCAGCAGCTTGGGCCCAGCGGGAGAGTTCGGAGAGCAGTACTTC. This translates into CASSLGPAGEFGEQYF. Filled out from reference TRBV5-1 and TRBJ2-7, the complete variable domain reads KAGVTQTPRYLIKTRGQQVTLSCSPISGHRSVSWYQQTPGQGLQFLFEYFSETQRNKGNFPGRFSGRQFSNSRSEMNVSTLELGDSALYLCASSLGPAGEFGEQYFGPGTRLTVT.

In this sample, this clonotype turned up a few times. The gene calls are TRBV6-4 and TRBJ2-1; D not resolved. V was trimmed by 2 bases and J by 8 bases, leaving 10 bases between them. The CDR3 totals 13 residues. Germline CDR1 and CDR2: MRHNA and SNTAGT. The CDR3 reads CASSDQASDEQFF. CDR3 nucleotide sequence: TGTGCCAGCAGTGACCAGGCTAGTGATGAGCAGTTCTTC.

Points on this clonotype: A much bigger clone sits one base away, suggesting this may be a read error. The CDR3 does not close with the conserved phenylalanine or tryptophan, likely indicating a read error. The chain combines TRBV12-3 or TRBV12-4 with TRBJ1-5; D is uncertain. Trimming removed 8 bases from V and 0 bases from J, with 11 bases in between. CDR3 length: 14 amino acids. The CDR3 sequence: CASEGRNSNQPQHL. Here the CDR3 DNA reads TGTGCCAGCGAAGGACGGAATAGCAATCAGCCCCAGCATCTT.

This clonotype was found a few times. The genes are TRBV18 and TRBJ2-1; D gene uncertain. CDR1 is KGHSH, CDR2 LQKENI, per germline. This CDR3 has 12 residues. V gave up 3 bases and J gave up 10 bases, with 10 bases separating them. The CDR3 protein is CASSPRSLEQFF. In DNA, the CDR3 is TGTGCCAGCTCACCGCGGAGTCTCGAGCAGTTCTTC.

The sample holds many counts of this clonotype. The J gene is TRBJ1-1, the V gene TRBV7-2, with 9 positions matching TRBD1. CDR3 length equals 14 residues. Trimming at V came to 1 base and at J to 12 bases, leaving 9 bases not matched to a gene. Germline V gene sequence: CDR1 SGHTA, CDR2 FQGNSA. Here the CDR3 reads CASSLGGTGIRTFF. The CDR3 DNA follows: TGTGCCAGCAGCTTAGGAGGGACAGGGATTCGAACTTTCTTT.

Details on this clonotype: A much larger clone lies a single base off, so this may be a read error. The V call is TRBV6-5, the J call TRBJ2-1; 9 bases are shared with TRBD2. Germline assignment: CDR1 MNHEY and CDR2 SVGAGI. The CDR3 extends over 14 amino acids. CDR3 region: CASIPTSGNNEQIF. The CDR3 DNA reads TGTGCCAGCATCCCGACTAGCGGCAACAATGAGCAGATCTTC.

V and J are TRBV7-9 and TRBJ2-1; D remains ambiguous. The V gene lost 3 bases and the J gene lost 1 base, with 4 bases spanning the gap. The germline V gene encodes CDR1 SEHNR and CDR2 FQNEAQ (reference sequence). CDR3 length equals 13 residues. CDR3 in DNA: TGTGCCAGCAGCTTCCCTTCCTACAATGAGCAGTTCTTC. Amino acid sequence: CASSFPSYNEQFF.

Concerning this clonotype: A read error is possible here, since a much larger clone lies one base away. The rearrangement joins TRBV12-3 or TRBV12-4 to TRBJ2-1, with 8 bases lining up with TRBD1. The CDR3 has 15 amino acids. J gave up 8 bases and V 7 bases, and 13 bases lay outside the gene matches. The CDR3 region has the DNA TGTGCCAGCACCGCACCGAGACAGGGGAACGATGAGCAGTTCTTC. Protein sequence: CASTAPRQGNDEQFF.

This chain links TRBV12-3 or TRBV12-4 with TRBJ2-7; 8 nucleotides line up with TRBD1. This CDR3 spans 15 amino acids. Trimming removed 7 bases from V and 6 bases from J; junction bases left unmatched: 14. This chain's CDR3 is CASTEEDRDFGEQYF. The DNA for the CDR3 is TGTGCCAGCACAGAAGAGGACAGGGACTTCGGCGAGCAGTACTTC.

This clonotype has more than one count but fewer than ten. V and J are TRBV9 and TRBJ2-7; 8 positions match TRBD2. Trimming at V came to 3 bases and at J to 1 base, leaving 6 bases not matched to a gene. Germline assignment: CDR1 SGDLS and CDR2 YYNGEE. The CDR3 covers 15 residues. Here the CDR3 reads CASSALAGKSYEQYF. CDR3 DNA: TGTGCCAGCAGCGCCCTAGCGGGCAAGTCCTACGAGCAGTACTTC.

The rearrangement uses TRBV20-1 and TRBJ2-2, with 9 bases aligning to TRBD2. The CDR3 is 14 amino acids. The junction had 7 bases not matched to a gene; V was cut back by 6 bases and J by 5 bases. Germline V CDR1 and CDR2: DFQATT, SNEGSKA (reference sequence). DNA of the CDR3: TGCAGTGCCGATAGCGGGAGACTTACCGGGGAGCTGTTTTTT. Translation: CSADSGRLTGELFF.

The chain uses TRBV2 and TRBJ2-5; 10 bases map to TRBD2. Looked up from germline, CDR1 is SNHLY and CDR2 is FYNNEI. V shed 6 bases, J shed 2 bases, and the junction held 3 bases outside the gene matches. The CDR3 consists of 14 residues. CDR3: CASRASGGQETQYF. In DNA form, the CDR3 reads TGTGCCAGCAGGGCTAGCGGGGGACAAGAGACCCAGTACTTC.

The genes are TRBV6-1 and TRBJ2-3; 13 nucleotides agree with TRBD2. The CDR3 loop spans 16 amino acids. Trimming at V came to 4 bases and at J to 3 bases, leaving 4 bases not matched to a gene. Germline CDR1 is MNHNS and CDR2 is SASEGT. Written as DNA, the CDR3 is TGTGCCAGCAGTGGGGGACTAGCGGGATGGACAGATACGCAGTATTTT. Translation: CASSGGLAGWTDTQYF.

The table lists this clonotype with a few counts. This chain uses TRBV6-1 with TRBJ2-3; tentatively, D is TRBD1 (6 bases). Germline loops: CDR1 MNHNS, CDR2 SASEGT. The CDR3 runs to 17 residues. Trimming removed 10 bases at V and 4 bases at J, with 27 bases between. The CDR3 DNA is TGTGCCACCTCGTGGGGGCCTTTCGGCGAAGGGGCAGATACGCAGTATTTT. It is translated as CATSWGPFGEGADTQYF.

In this sample, this clonotype turned up many times. This rearrangement joins TRBV2 to TRBJ2-3; 9 positions match TRBD2. The germline gives CDR1 SNHLY, CDR2 FYNNEI. CDR3 length equals 18 residues. V lost 3 bases, J lost 4 bases, and 14 bases stayed unmatched. In DNA form, the CDR3 reads TGTGCCAGCAGTGATTGGTCTAGCGGGAAGCTGGGCGCAGATACGCAGTATTTT. Protein sequence: CASSDWSSGKLGADTQYF. The whole variable domain, remainder taken from reference TRBV2 and TRBJ2-3, is EPEVTQTPSHQVTQMGQEVILRCVPISNHLYFYWYRQILGQKVEFLVSFYNNEISEKSEIFDDQFSVERPDGSNFTLKIRSTKLEDSAMYFCASSDWSSGKLGADTQYFGPGTRLTVL.

The rearrangement uses TRBV20-1 and TRBJ2-2; D not certain. V dropped 7 bases and J dropped 6 bases, with 18 bases sitting between them. Looked up from germline, CDR1 is DFQATT and CDR2 is SNEGSKA (reference sequence). The CDR3 contains 14 residues. CDR3 loop: CSVSGRGNAGELFF. The CDR3 nucleotides read TGCAGTGTGTCAGGACGAGGTAACGCCGGGGAGCTGTTTTTT.

A word on this clonotype: This may be a read error: a much more frequent sequence differs by one nucleotide. Written as DNA, the CDR3 is TGTGCCAGCAGCCCCCGGGGGAGTACGAACAATGAGCAGTTCTTC. This gives the protein CASSPRGSTNNEQFF. This chain joins TRBV7-9 and TRBJ2-1; the D gene is possibly TRBD2 (6 bases). V lost 5 bases and J lost 5, with 16 bases in between. CDR1 SEHNR and CDR2 FQNEAQ come from the germline V gene (reference sequence). The CDR3 spans 15 residues.

Of note for this clonotype: One junction end does not reproduce the germline sequence, and a read error may be involved. The CDR3 bases are TGTACCAGCAGTCCCGGGACAGGGTCCAATGAGCAGTTCTTC. This encodes CTSSPGTGSNEQFF. This chain links TRBV7-3 with TRBJ2-1; 9 nucleotides match TRBD1. There are 14 residues in the CDR3. CDR1 is SGHTA, CDR2 FQGTGA, per germline.

This clonotype was observed at least ten times. This rearrangement joins TRBV20-1 to TRBJ2-1; the D is unclear. V was cut by 1 base and J by 7 bases, with 5 bases left in between. The CDR3 has 11 amino acids. The germline V gene encodes CDR1 DFQATT and CDR2 SNEGSKA (reference sequence). The CDR3 coding sequence is TGCAGTGCTAGAGTGGGGAATGAGCAGTTCTTC. Translation: CSARVGNEQFF.

The chain carries TRBV5-1 and TRBJ2-5; TRBD1 agrees at 7 bases. CDR3 length equals 16 residues. The V and J ends lost 1 base and 2 bases, in that order; junction bases with no gene match: 8. In germline, CDR1 is SGHRS, CDR2 YFSETQ. The DNA for the CDR3 is TGCGCCAGCAGCTTGATACAGGGACAGCGTCAAGAGACCCAGTACTTC. This translates into CASSLIQGQRQETQYF.

This clonotype was counted ten times or more. J is TRBJ1-6 and V is TRBV12-3 or TRBV12-4, with D unclear. The ends were cut back, 0 bases at V and 9 bases at J, with 12 bases in the middle. The CDR3 length is 15 residues. CDR3 loop: CASSLALAEGSPLHF. The DNA for the CDR3 is TGTGCCAGCAGTTTAGCGCTGGCCGAGGGTTCACCCCTCCACTTT.